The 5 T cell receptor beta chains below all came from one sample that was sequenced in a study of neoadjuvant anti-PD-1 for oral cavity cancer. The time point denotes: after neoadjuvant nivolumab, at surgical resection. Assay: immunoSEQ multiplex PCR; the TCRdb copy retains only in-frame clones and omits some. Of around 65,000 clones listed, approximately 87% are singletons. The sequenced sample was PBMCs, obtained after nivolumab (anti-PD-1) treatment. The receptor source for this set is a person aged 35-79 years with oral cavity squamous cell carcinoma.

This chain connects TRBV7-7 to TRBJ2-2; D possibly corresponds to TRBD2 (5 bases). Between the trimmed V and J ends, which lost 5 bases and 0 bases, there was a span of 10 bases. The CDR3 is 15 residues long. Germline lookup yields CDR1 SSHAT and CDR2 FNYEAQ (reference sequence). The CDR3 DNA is TGTGCCAGCAGCAGGAGCGGAGCGAACACCGGGGAGCTGTTTTTT. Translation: CASSRSGANTGELFF.

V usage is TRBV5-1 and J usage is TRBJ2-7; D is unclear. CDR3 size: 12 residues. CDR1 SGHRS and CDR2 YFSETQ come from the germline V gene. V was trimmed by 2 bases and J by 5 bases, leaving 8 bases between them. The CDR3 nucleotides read TGCGCCAGCAGCTTTGGATCCCACGAGCAGTACTTC. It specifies CASSFGSHEQYF.

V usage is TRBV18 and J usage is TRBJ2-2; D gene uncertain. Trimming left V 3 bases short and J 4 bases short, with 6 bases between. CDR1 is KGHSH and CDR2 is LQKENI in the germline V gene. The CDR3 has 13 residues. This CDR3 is CASSPPGTGELFF. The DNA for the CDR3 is TGTGCCAGCTCACCCCCAGGCACCGGGGAGCTGTTTTTT.

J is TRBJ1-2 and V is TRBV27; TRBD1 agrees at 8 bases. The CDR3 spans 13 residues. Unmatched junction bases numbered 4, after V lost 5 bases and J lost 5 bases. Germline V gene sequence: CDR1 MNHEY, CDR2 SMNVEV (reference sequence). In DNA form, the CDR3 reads TGTGCCAGCAGTCCGACAGGGGCTTATGGCTACACCTTC. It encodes CASSPTGAYGYTF.

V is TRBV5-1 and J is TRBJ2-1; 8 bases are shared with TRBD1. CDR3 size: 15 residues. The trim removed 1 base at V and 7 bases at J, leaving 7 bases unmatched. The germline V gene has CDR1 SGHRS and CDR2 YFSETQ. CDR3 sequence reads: CASSLQRQGSNEQFF. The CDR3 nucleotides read TGCGCCAGCAGCTTGCAAAGACAGGGGTCGAATGAGCAGTTCTTC.